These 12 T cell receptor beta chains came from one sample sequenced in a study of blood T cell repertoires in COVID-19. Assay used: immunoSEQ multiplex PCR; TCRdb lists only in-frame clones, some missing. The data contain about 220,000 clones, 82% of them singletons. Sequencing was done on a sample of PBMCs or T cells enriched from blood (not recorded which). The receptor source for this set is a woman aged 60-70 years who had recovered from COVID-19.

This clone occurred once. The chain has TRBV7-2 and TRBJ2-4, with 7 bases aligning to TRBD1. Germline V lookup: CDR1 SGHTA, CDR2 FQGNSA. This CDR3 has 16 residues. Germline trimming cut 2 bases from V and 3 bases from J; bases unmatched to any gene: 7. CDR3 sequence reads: CASSLNAGGVKNIQYF. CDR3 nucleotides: TGTGCCAGCAGCTTAAATGCAGGGGGTGTCAAAAACATTCAGTACTTC.

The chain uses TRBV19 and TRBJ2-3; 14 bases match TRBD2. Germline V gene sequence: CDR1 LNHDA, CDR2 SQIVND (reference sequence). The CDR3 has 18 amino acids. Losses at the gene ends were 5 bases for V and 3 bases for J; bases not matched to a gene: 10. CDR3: CASSPQRLAGGSTDTQYF. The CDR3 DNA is TGTGCCAGTAGTCCTCAAAGACTAGCGGGAGGGTCGACAGATACGCAGTATTTT.

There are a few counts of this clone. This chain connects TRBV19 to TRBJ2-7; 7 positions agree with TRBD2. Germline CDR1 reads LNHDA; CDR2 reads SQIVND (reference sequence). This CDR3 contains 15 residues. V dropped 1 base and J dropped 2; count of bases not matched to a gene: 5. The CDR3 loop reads CASSIGLALTYEQYF. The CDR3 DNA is TGTGCCAGTAGTATAGGACTAGCCCTGACCTACGAGCAGTACTTC.

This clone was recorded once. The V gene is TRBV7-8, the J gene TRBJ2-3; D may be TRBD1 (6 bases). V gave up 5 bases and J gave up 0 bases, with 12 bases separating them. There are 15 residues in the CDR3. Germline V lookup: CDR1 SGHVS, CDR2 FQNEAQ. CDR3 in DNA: TGTGCCAGCAGCGCTAGGGGGACAAGCACAGATACGCAGTATTTT. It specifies CASSARGTSTDTQYF.

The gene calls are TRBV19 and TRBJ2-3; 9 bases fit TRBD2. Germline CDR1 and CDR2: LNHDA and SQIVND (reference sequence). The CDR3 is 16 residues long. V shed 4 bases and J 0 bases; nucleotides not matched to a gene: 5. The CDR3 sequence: CASSRGLAPSTDTQYF. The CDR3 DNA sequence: TGTGCCAGTAGTAGAGGACTAGCGCCTAGCACAGATACGCAGTATTTT.

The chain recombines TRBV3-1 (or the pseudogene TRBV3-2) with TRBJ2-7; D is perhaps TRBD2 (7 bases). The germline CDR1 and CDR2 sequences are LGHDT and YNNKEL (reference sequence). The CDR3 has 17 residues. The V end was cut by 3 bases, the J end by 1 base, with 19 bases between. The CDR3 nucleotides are TGTGCCAGCAGCCATTGGGAGGGGGGGCGAACTTCCTACGAGCAGTACTTC. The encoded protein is CASSHWEGGRTSYEQYF.

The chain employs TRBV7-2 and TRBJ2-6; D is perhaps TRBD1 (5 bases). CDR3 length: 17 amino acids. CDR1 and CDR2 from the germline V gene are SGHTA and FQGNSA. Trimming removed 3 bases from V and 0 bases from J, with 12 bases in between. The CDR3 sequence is CASSFLTGLSGANVLTF. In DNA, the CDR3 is TGTGCCAGCAGCTTCCTAACAGGTCTCTCTGGGGCCAACGTCCTGACTTTC.

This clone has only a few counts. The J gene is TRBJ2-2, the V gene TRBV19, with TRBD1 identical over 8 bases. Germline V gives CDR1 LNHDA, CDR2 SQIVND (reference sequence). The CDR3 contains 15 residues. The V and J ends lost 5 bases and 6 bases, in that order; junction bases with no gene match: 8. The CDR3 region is CASSEGTGIPGELFF. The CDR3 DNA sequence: TGTGCCAGTAGTGAAGGGACAGGTATCCCCGGGGAGCTGTTTTTT.

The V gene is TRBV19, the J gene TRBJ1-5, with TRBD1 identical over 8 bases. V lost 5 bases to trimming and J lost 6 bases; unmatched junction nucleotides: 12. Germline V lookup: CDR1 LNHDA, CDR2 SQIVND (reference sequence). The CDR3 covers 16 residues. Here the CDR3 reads CASSFRQGPAGQPQHF. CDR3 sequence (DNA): TGTGCCAGTAGTTTTAGACAGGGGCCAGCAGGTCAGCCCCAGCATTTT.

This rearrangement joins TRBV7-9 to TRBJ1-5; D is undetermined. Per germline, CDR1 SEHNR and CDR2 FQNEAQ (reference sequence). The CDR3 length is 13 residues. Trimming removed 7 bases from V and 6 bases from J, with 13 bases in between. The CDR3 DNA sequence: TGTGCCAGCAACCCCGGGGTGGGTCAGCCCCAGCATTTT. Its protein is CASNPGVGQPQHF.

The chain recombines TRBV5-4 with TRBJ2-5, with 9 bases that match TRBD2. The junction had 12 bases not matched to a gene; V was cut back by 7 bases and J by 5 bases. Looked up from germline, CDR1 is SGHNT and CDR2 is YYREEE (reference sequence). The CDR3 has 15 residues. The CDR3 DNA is TGTGCCAGCGGTAGAGCGGGGGGAGGGAAGGAGACCCAGTACTTC. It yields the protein CASGRAGGGKETQYF.

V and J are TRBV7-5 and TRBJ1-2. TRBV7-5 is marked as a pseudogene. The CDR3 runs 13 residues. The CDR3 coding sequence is TGTGCCAGAAGCTTAGGGTTGAGGGATGGCTACACCTTC. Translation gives CARSLGLRDGYTF.